A single sample is the source of the 3 T cell receptor beta chains below, sequenced in a study of radiotherapy plus CTLA-4 blockade in lung cancer. Here immunoSEQ multiplex PCR was the method, and the copy in TCRdb shows in-frame clones only, minus some. Of roughly 93,000 clones listed, 82% were seen once; the top ten hold about 3.5%. The sequencing used peripheral blood, collected from a patient treated with radiotherapy plus ipilimumab. These receptor sequences come from a human donor with non-small cell lung cancer who had a partial response to radiotherapy plus ipilimumab.

The V and J genes are TRBV27 and TRBJ2-4, with 8 bases matching TRBD1. The CDR3 totals 16 residues. Germline CDR1 reads MNHEY; CDR2 reads SMNVEV (reference sequence). V dropped 6 bases and J dropped 3; count of bases not matched to a gene: 10. The CDR3 DNA reads TGTGCCAGCAGGCCAGCAGGGGGCTTGGGCAAAAACATTCAGTACTTC. Amino acids: CASRPAGGLGKNIQYF.

The gene calls are TRBV19 and TRBJ1-1; D gene uncertain. Looked up from germline, CDR1 is LNHDA and CDR2 is SQIVND (reference sequence). This CDR3 region has 13 residues. Trimming took 0 bases from V and 1 from J, leaving 3 bases between them. CDR3 in amino acids: CASSIEANTEAFF. CDR3 sequence (DNA): TGTGCCAGTAGTATAGAGGCGAACACTGAAGCTTTCTTT.

This clone was counted a single time. This sequence joins TRBV5-1 and TRBJ2-2; TRBD1 matches at 7 bases. Germline V gene sequence: CDR1 SGHRS, CDR2 YFSETQ. The CDR3 consists of 14 residues. The ends lost 7 bases at V and 2 bases at J; junction bases unmatched: 5. This CDR3 is CASRRDSNTGELFF. CDR3 bases: TGCGCCAGCCGCCGGGACAGTAACACCGGGGAGCTGTTTTTT.